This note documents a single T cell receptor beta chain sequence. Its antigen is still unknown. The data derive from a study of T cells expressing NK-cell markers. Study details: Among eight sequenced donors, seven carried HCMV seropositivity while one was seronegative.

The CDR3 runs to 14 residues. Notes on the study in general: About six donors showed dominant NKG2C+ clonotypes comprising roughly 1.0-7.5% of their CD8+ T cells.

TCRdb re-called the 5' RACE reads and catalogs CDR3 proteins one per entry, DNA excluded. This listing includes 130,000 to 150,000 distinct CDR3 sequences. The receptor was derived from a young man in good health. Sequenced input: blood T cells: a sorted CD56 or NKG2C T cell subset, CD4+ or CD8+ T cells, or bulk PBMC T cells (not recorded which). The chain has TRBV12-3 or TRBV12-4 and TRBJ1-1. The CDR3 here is CASSLGTWDTEAFF.